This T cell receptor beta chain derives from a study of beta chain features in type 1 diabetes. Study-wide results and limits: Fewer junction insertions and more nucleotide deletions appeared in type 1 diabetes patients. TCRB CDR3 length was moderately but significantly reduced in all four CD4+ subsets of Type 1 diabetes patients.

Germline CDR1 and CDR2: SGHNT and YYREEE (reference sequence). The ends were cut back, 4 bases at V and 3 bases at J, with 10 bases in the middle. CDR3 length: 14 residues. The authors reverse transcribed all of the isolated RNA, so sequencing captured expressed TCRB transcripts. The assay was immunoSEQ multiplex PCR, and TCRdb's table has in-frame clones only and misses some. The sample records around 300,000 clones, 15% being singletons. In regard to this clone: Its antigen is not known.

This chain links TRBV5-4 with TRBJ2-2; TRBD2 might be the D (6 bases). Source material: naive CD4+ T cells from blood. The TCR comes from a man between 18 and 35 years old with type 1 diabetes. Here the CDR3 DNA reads TGTGCCAGCAGCCCGGGACTTGACACCGGGGAGCTGTTTTTT. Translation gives CASSPGLDTGELFF.